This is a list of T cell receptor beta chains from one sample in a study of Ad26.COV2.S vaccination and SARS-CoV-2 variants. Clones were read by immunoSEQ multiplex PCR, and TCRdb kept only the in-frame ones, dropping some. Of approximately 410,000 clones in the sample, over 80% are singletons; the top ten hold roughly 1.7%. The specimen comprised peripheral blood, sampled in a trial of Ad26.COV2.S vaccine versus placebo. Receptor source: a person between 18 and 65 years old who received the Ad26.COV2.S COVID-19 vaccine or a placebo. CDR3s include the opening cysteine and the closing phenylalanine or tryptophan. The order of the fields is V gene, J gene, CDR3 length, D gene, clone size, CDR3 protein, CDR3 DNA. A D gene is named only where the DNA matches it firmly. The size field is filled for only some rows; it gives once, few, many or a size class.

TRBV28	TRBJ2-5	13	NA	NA	CASSLQGRETQYF	TGTGCCAGCAGTTTACAGGGGCGAGAGACCCAGTACTTC
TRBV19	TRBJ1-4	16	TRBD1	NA	CASSTTGGVTNEKLFF	TGTGCCAGTAGTACCACAGGGGGCGTGACTAATGAAAAACTGTTTTTT
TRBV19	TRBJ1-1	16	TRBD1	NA	CASSVTGGLLNTEAFF	TGTGCCAGTAGTGTGACAGGGGGCCTGTTGAACACTGAAGCTTTCTTT
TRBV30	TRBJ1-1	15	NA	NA	CAWSDSLWGYTEAFF	TGTGCCTGGAGCGATTCATTATGGGGGTACACTGAAGCTTTCTTT
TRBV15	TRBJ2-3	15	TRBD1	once	CATTPDRGSTDTQYF	TGTGCCACCACCCCGGACAGGGGAAGCACAGATACGCAGTATTTT
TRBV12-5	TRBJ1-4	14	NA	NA	CASGYSATNEKLFF	TGTGCTAGTGGTTACAGTGCAACTAATGAAAAACTGTTTTTT
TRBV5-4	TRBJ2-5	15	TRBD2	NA	CASSLAGGLGETQYF	TGTGCCAGCAGCCTAGCGGGGGGGCTGGGAGAGACCCAGTACTTC
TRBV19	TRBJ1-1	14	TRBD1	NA	CASSRTGRSTEAFF	TGTGCCAGTAGTAGGACAGGTAGGAGCACTGAAGCTTTCTTT
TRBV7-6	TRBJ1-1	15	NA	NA	CASSLDPGWGTEAFF	TGTGCCAGCAGCTTAGATCCGGGCTGGGGCACTGAAGCTTTCTTT
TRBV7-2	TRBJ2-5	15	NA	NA	CASSRGGGGQETQYF	TGTGCCAGCAGCAGAGGGGGCGGGGGACAAGAGACCCAGTACTTC
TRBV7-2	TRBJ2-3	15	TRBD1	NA	CASSQGTGGGDTQYF	TGTGCCAGCAGCCAGGGGACAGGGGGAGGAGATACGCAGTATTTT
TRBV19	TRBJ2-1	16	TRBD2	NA	CASSIYASGSYNEQFF	TGTGCCAGTAGTATTTACGCTAGCGGTTCCTACAATGAGCAGTTCTTC
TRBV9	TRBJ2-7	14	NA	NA	CASSPWQAAYEQYF	TGTGCCAGCAGCCCCTGGCAGGCCGCCTACGAGCAGTACTTC
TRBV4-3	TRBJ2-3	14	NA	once	CASSQVVWTDTQYF	TGCGCCAGCAGCCAAGTTGTTTGGACAGATACGCAGTATTTT
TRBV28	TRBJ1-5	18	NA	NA	CASSSLGEDYVPNQPQHF	TGTGCCAGCAGCTCCCTCGGGGAGGACTACGTACCCAATCAGCCCCAGCATTTT
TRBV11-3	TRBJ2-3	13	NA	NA	CASSLEESDTQYF	TGTGCCAGCAGCTTAGAGGAGAGCGATACGCAGTATTTT
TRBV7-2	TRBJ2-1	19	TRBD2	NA	CASSLDLGLAAPLYNEQFF	TGTGCCAGCAGCTTAGATCTGGGGCTAGCGGCCCCCCTCTACAATGAGCAGTTCTTC
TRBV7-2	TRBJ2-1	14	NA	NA	CASSLNGRNNEQFF	TGTGCCAGCAGCTTAAACGGGCGAAACAATGAGCAGTTCTTC
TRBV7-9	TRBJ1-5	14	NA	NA	CASSFEGSNQPQHF	TGTGCCAGCAGCTTCGAGGGTTCCAATCAGCCCCAGCATTTT
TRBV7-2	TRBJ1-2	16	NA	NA	CASSPPGGAGYYGYTF	TGTGCCAGCAGCCCCCCCGGCGGTGCAGGGTACTATGGCTACACCTTC
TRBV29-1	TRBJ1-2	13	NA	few	CSSRPPGAYGYTF	TGCAGCTCGCGACCCCCGGGCGCCTATGGCTACACCTTC
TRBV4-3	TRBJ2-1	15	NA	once	CASSRGEGSYNEQFF	TGCGCCAGCAGCCGCGGAGAAGGATCCTACAATGAGCAGTTCTTC
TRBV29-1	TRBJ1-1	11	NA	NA	CSTSVDTEAFF	TGCAGCACCTCGGTAGACACTGAAGCTTTCTTT
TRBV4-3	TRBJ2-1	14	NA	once	CASSQDRVGNEQFF	TGCGCCAGCAGCCAAGACAGGGTAGGGAATGAGCAGTTCTTC
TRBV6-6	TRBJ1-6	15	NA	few	CASSGSGTGTSPLHF	TGTGCCAGCAGTGGATCCGGGACTGGGACTTCACCCCTCCACTTT
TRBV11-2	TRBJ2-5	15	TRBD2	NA	CASSWGLAGEETQYF	TGTGCCAGCAGCTGGGGACTAGCCGGGGAAGAGACCCAGTACTTC
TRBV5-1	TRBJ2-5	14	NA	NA	CASSVSEGRETQYF	TGCGCCAGCAGCGTGAGTGAGGGGCGTGAGACCCAGTACTTC
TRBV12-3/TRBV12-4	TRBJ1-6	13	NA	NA	CASSLAPSSPLHF	TGTGCCAGCAGTTTAGCGCCAAGTTCACCCCTCCACTTT
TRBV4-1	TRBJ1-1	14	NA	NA	CASSQVRGGEGAFF	TGCGCCAGCAGCCAAGTGCGAGGGGGGGAGGGAGCTTTCTTT
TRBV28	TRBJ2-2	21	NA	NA	CASSLFPRVIPGAGDTGELFF	TGTGCCAGCAGTTTATTCCCCCGCGTGATCCCAGGGGCGGGGGACACCGGGGAGCTGTTTTTT
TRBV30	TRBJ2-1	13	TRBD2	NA	CACRLAEYNEQFF	TGTGCCTGCCGACTAGCGGAGTACAATGAGCAGTTCTTC
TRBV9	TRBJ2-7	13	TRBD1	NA	CASSGTGTYEQYF	TGTGCCAGCAGCGGGACAGGGACTTACGAGCAGTACTTC
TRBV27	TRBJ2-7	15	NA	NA	CASSIRHLGSYEQYF	TGTGCCAGCAGTATCAGACACTTAGGCTCCTACGAGCAGTACTTC
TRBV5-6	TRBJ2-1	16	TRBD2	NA	CASSLAGTSGYNEQFF	TGTGCCAGCAGCTTGGCCGGGACTAGCGGATACAATGAGCAGTTCTTC
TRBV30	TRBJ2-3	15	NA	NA	CAWSVGGTTTDTQYF	TGTGCCTGGAGTGTCGGCGGGACGACCACAGATACGCAGTATTTT
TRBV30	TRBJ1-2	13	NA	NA	CAWTRPPGVGYTF	TGTGCCTGGACCCGACCGCCAGGGGTTGGCTACACCTTC
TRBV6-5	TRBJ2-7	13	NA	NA	CASSSDSSYEQYF	TGTGCCAGCAGCTCTGACAGCTCCTACGAGCAGTACTTC
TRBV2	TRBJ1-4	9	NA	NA	CASGQKLFF	TGTGCCAGCGGGCAAAAACTGTTTTTT
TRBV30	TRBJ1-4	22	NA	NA	CAWSVRLAMTFRGQGPAEKLFF	TGTGCCTGGAGTGTACGTTTGGCAATGACATTTCGCGGACAAGGGCCCGCAGAAAAACTGTTTTTT
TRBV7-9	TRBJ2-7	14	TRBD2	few	CASAYGLAGDEQYF	TGTGCCAGCGCCTATGGGCTAGCGGGGGACGAGCAGTACTTC
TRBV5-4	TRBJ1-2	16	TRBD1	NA	CASSHTDRGINYGYTF	TGTGCCAGCAGCCACACCGACAGGGGGATTAACTATGGCTACACCTTC
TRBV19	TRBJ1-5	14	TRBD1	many	CASSIWTGDQPQHF	TGTGCCAGTAGTATTTGGACAGGGGATCAGCCCCAGCATTTT
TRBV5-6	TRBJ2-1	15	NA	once	CASSLRGRLMNEQFF	TGTGCCAGCAGCTTGCGGGGACGTCTTATGAATGAGCAGTTCTTC
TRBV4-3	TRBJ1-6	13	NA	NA	CASSPSQGSPLHF	TGCGCCAGCAGCCCCTCACAGGGTTCACCCCTCCACTTT
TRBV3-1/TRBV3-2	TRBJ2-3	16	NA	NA	CASSQAQSGNTDTQYF	TGTGCCAGCAGCCAAGCCCAGAGCGGTAACACAGATACGCAGTATTTT
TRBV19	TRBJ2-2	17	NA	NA	CASSEKPDSANTGELFF	TGTGCCAGTAGTGAAAAGCCCGACAGCGCGAACACCGGGGAGCTGTTTTTT
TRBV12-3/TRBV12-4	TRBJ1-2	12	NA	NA	CASSFTGLGYTF	TGTGCCAGCAGTTTTACAGGTTTGGGCTACACCTTC
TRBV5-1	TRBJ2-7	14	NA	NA	CASSSMGRGREQYF	TGCGCCAGCAGCTCAATGGGACGAGGACGCGAGCAGTACTTC
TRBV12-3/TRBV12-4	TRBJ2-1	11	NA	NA	CASSQAHEQFF	TGTGCCAGCTCTCAGGCCCATGAGCAGTTCTTC
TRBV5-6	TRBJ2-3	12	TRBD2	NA	CASSREGGTQYF	TGTGCCAGCAGCCGGGAGGGGGGTACGCAGTATTTT
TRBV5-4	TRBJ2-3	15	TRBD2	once	CASSSPGGGSDTQYF	TGTGCCAGCAGCTCCCCCGGGGGGGGGTCAGATACGCAGTATTTT
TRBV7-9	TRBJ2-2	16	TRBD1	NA	CASSLEDRANTGELFF	TGTGCCAGCAGCTTAGAGGACAGGGCGAACACCGGGGAGCTGTTTTTT